This T cell receptor beta chain stems from a study of shared clonotypes between healthy human individuals. Broader study findings: The represented genetic and exposure-history diversity was limited by the small number of donors.

Those who donated were healthy HIV-negative adults, with no recent acute infections or vaccinations reported. CDR3 length: 14 residues. CDR1 and CDR2 from the germline V gene are MDHEN and SYDVKM. V dropped 7 bases and J dropped 7; count of bases not matched to a gene: 5. As concerns this clone: Its antigen is not known.

For every subset, genomic DNA was evenly distributed across several immunoSEQ plates. Per the original methods: Filtering differed for immunoSEQ, which gave only junction sequences without quality scores. Method: immunoSEQ multiplex PCR; TCRdb's copy keeps in-frame clones and lacks some. V, J and clone size are taken as reported in that table, and D and trimming were inferred from the DNA itself. The table has 2 million to 3 million clones, 90% to 95% seen once. This sequence originates from a man between 18 and 29 years old in good health. Some clones in this sample may be carry-over from other donors' samples. The V call is TRBV28, the J call TRBJ1-4, with TRBD1 identical over 11 bases. Input material: naive CD4+ T cells from PBMCs. Subset of the sample: CD45RA+ positively selected. CDR3 DNA sequence: TGTGCCAGCATGGACAGGGGGCGGATTGAAAAACTGTTTTTT. It codes for CASMDRGRIEKLFF.